This TCR beta chain was recorded in a study of blood T cell repertoires in COVID-19. Across the study: Sites in the United States, Italy and Spain provided acute and convalescent COVID-19 samples. In each case, the material was cDNA or gDNA derived from T cells, B-cell-depleted T cells, or PBMCs.

V lost 7 bases and J lost 6; bases outside the gene matches: 5. Looked up from germline, CDR1 is MGHDK and CDR2 is SYGVNS. This CDR3 comprises 12 residues. How the authors handled the data: Amplifying reference gene primers gave estimates of nucleated cell counts. Libraries were prepared by immunoSEQ multiplex PCR; TCRdb keeps only in-frame clonotypes and omits some of them. The V and J calls and clone size come from that table; D and trimming were worked out from the DNA. The sample yields some 95,000 clones, approximately 86% seen once. The clonotype comes from a man aged 80 or over with active or convalescent COVID-19. This chain uses TRBV25-1 with TRBJ1-2; 7 bases line up with TRBD1. The sample comprised peripheral blood. The DNA for the CDR3 is TGTGCCAGCATGGACAGGCTTGATGGCTACACCTTC. As protein: CASMDRLDGYTF.